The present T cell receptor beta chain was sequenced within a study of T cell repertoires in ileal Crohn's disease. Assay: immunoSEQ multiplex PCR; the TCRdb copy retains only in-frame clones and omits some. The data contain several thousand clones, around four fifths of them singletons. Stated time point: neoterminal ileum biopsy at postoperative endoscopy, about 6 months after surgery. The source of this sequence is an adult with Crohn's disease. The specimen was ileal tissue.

CDR3 nucleotide sequence: TGCGCCAGCAGTCAATGGAGACAGGGTAAGGAAAAACTGTTTTTT. Its protein product is CASSQWRQGKEKLFF. The chain uses TRBV23-1 and TRBJ1-4, with 7 bases fitting TRBD1. TRBV23-1 is sorted into the ORF group, with uncertain function. The CDR3 has 15 residues. Trimming removed 1 base from V and 8 bases from J; junction bases left unmatched: 7.